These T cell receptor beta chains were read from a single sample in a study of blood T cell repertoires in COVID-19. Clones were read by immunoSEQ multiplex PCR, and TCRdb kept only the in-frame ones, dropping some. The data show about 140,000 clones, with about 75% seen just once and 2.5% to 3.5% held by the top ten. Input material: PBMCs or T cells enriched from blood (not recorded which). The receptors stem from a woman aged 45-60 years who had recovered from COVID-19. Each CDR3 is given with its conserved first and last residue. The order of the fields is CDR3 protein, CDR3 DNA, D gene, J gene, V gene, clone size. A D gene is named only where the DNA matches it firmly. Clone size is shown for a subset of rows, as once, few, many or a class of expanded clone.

cdr3_aa: CASRKRTGGEYGYTF
cdr3_nt: TGTGCCAGCAGAAAACGGACAGGGGGCGAGTATGGCTACACCTTC
d_call: TRBD1
j_call: TRBJ1-2
v_call: TRBV5-6
clone_size: -

cdr3_aa: CASSELKGQGIYEQYF
cdr3_nt: TGCGCCAGCAGTGAATTGAAGGGACAGGGTATCTACGAGCAGTACTTC
d_call: TRBD1
j_call: TRBJ2-7
v_call: TRBV23-1
clone_size: -

cdr3_aa: CASARNRGPRLELFF
cdr3_nt: TGCGCCAGCGCCCGTAACAGGGGACCCCGCTTGGAGCTGTTTTTT
d_call: TRBD1
j_call: TRBJ2-2
v_call: TRBV5-1
clone_size: -

cdr3_aa: CASSLFYKAGASYNEQFF
cdr3_nt: TGTGCCAGCAGTTTATTTTATAAAGCGGGAGCGTCCTACAATGAGCAGTTCTTC
d_call: TRBD2
j_call: TRBJ2-1
v_call: TRBV28
clone_size: -

cdr3_aa: CASSTVGRGAFF
cdr3_nt: TGTGCCAGTTCGACCGTCGGCAGGGGAGCTTTCTTT
d_call: -
j_call: TRBJ1-1
v_call: TRBV18
clone_size: -

cdr3_aa: CASSYSRQGPGYTF
cdr3_nt: TGTGCCAGCAGTTACTCCCGACAGGGGCCGGGCTACACCTTC
d_call: TRBD1
j_call: TRBJ1-2
v_call: TRBV6-5
clone_size: once

cdr3_aa: CASRSLATGELFF
cdr3_nt: TGTGCCAGCAGATCTCTGGCAACCGGGGAGCTGTTTTTT
d_call: -
j_call: TRBJ2-2
v_call: TRBV12-3/TRBV12-4
clone_size: -

cdr3_aa: CASSLADFTDTQYF
cdr3_nt: TGTGCCAGCAGCTTAGCGGACTTCACAGATACGCAGTATTTT
d_call: -
j_call: TRBJ2-3
v_call: TRBV7-9
clone_size: -

cdr3_aa: CASSARVAGGTDTQYF
cdr3_nt: TGTGCCAGCAGCGCCCGAGTAGCGGGGGGCACAGATACGCAGTATTTT
d_call: TRBD2
j_call: TRBJ2-3
v_call: TRBV11-2
clone_size: -

cdr3_aa: CSAQMENTGRGEQYF
cdr3_nt: TGCAGCGCCCAGATGGAAAATACAGGGAGGGGCGAGCAGTACTTC
d_call: -
j_call: TRBJ2-7
v_call: TRBV29-1
clone_size: many

cdr3_aa: CASSSRQHSGTGELFF
cdr3_nt: TGTGCCAGCAGCTCACGACAGCACTCAGGGACCGGGGAGCTGTTTTTT
d_call: -
j_call: TRBJ2-2
v_call: TRBV7-9
clone_size: -

cdr3_aa: CATIGTRGSGYTF
cdr3_nt: TGCGCCACTATAGGGACAAGAGGGAGTGGCTACACCTTC
d_call: -
j_call: TRBJ1-2
v_call: TRBV10-2
clone_size: once

cdr3_aa: CASSLGSGGEDQPQHF
cdr3_nt: TGTGCCAGCAGCTTAGGCTCGGGGGGCGAAGATCAGCCCCAGCATTTT
d_call: -
j_call: TRBJ1-5
v_call: TRBV7-9
clone_size: -

cdr3_aa: CASSRGTGSSGYTF
cdr3_nt: TGTGCCAGCAGCCGGGGCACAGGGTCGAGTGGCTACACCTTC
d_call: -
j_call: TRBJ1-2
v_call: TRBV5-6
clone_size: few

cdr3_aa: CAWNSQGRANEKLFF
cdr3_nt: TGTGCCTGGAACTCCCAGGGGCGGGCTAATGAAAAACTGTTTTTT
d_call: -
j_call: TRBJ1-4
v_call: TRBV30
clone_size: -

cdr3_aa: CASSLELREQFF
cdr3_nt: TGCGCCAGCAGCCTGGAACTCAGGGAGCAGTTCTTC
d_call: -
j_call: TRBJ2-1
v_call: TRBV5-1
clone_size: -

cdr3_aa: CASYGGSPGELFF
cdr3_nt: TGTGCCAGCTACGGCGGGAGTCCCGGGGAGCTGTTTTTT
d_call: TRBD2
j_call: TRBJ2-2
v_call: TRBV7-7
clone_size: few

cdr3_aa: CASGVGLMKYEQYF
cdr3_nt: TGTGCCAGTGGTGTAGGACTCATGAAATACGAGCAGTACTTC
d_call: -
j_call: TRBJ2-7
v_call: TRBV2
clone_size: once

cdr3_aa: CASSSPDRGNQPQHF
cdr3_nt: TGTGCCAGCAGTTCACCGGACAGGGGCAATCAGCCCCAGCATTTT
d_call: TRBD1
j_call: TRBJ1-5
v_call: TRBV28
clone_size: once

cdr3_aa: CASSPRTVTGANVLTF
cdr3_nt: TGTGCCAGCTCACCACGGACAGTTACTGGGGCCAACGTCCTGACTTTC
d_call: -
j_call: TRBJ2-6
v_call: TRBV18
clone_size: -

cdr3_aa: CASRFDRVNQPQHF
cdr3_nt: TGTGCCAGCAGATTCGACAGGGTCAATCAGCCCCAGCATTTT
d_call: TRBD1
j_call: TRBJ1-5
v_call: TRBV6-5
clone_size: -

cdr3_aa: CASSLSGGTDEQYF
cdr3_nt: TGTGCCAGCAGCTTAAGCGGAGGGACAGATGAGCAGTACTTC
d_call: -
j_call: TRBJ2-7
v_call: TRBV13
clone_size: -

cdr3_aa: CATSDRRGRESQYF
cdr3_nt: TGTGCCACCAGTGATCGAAGGGGACGGGAGTCGCAGTATTTT
d_call: -
j_call: TRBJ2-3
v_call: TRBV24-1
clone_size: few

cdr3_aa: CAITGGPLANYGYTF
cdr3_nt: TGTGCCATCACCGGGGGACCGCTCGCTAACTATGGCTACACCTTC
d_call: -
j_call: TRBJ1-2
v_call: TRBV10-3
clone_size: -